The T cell receptor beta chain described here comes from a study of identical twins. TCRdb recomputed calls from the 5' RACE reads with MiXCR, one row per CDR3 protein. The table shows roughly 630,000 distinct CDR3 sequences, with roughly 7.2% occurring only once. Comments on this clonotype: Its specificity is unknown.

The CDR3 loop spans 12 amino acids. Trimming pared 5 bases from V and 3 bases from J, leaving 10 bases between. Germline CDR1 SQVTM, CDR2 ANQGSEA. Findings of the study overall: Conclusions were drawn cross-sectionally by statistical analysis, without following the same donors.

These same records also appear under a second study, on yellow fever vaccine responses in identical twins.

Material: PBMCs. The clonotype was recovered from a woman in her late teens or twenties in good health. The gene calls are TRBV29-1 and TRBJ1-2, with D unclear. This CDR3 reads CSVQYRDYGYTF. The CDR3 DNA follows: TGCAGCGTTCAATACAGAGACTATGGCTACACCTTC.